What follows is one T cell receptor beta chain and its context. Because the CDR3 is missing its conserved closing phenylalanine or tryptophan, this is likely a read error. The DNA is omitted, as the CDR3 cannot be located on it reliably, and the CDR3 follows TCRdb's listing. Germline-derived CDR1 and CDR2 are MGHRA and YSYEKL. The CDR3 length equals 12 residues, ends included. The sample belongs to a study of PD-1 blockade in mismatch repair-deficient tumors. Sequenced by immunoSEQ multiplex PCR; TCRdb stores in-frame clones only, minus some. This sample carries 100,000 to 150,000 clones, around 86% of them seen once, and the ten largest clones take approximately 12%.

The chain joins TRBV4-1 to TRBJ2-7; whether TRBD1, the table's D call, matches the DNA was not checked. The clonotype originates from an adult with mismatch repair-deficient cancer. Here the sequenced sample was peripheral blood, taken 44 weeks after starting pembrolizumab. This CDR3 reads CASRPIGDRDHL.